The clone carrying this T cell receptor beta chain occurred a few times. As yet, its antigen is unknown. Germline V gene lookup returns CDR1 MGHRA and CDR2 YSYEKL. This CDR3 region has 15 residues. V dropped 4 bases and J dropped 7 bases, with 16 bases sitting between them. The data belong to a study of T cells in localized non-small cell lung cancer. Study-level results: Higher adjacent-lung clonality was associated with shorter survival. Uninvolved adjacent lung had more T cell clonality than any other tissue, topping tumor.

Assay: immunoSEQ multiplex PCR; the TCRdb copy retains only in-frame clones and omits some. The data hold around 2,700 clones, with more than 25% observed a single time. Sample: lung tumor tissue, taken before any cancer treatment. The V and J genes are TRBV4-1 and TRBJ1-4; D is unresolved. The source of this sequence is a woman aged 40-70 years with stage III lung adenocarcinoma. CDR3 sequence reads: CASSLETLRTEKLFF. In nucleotides, the CDR3 is TGCGCCAGCAGCCTCGAGACCCTCAGGACTGAAAAACTGTTTTTT.